This T cell receptor (beta chain) was captured in a study of OX40 agonist ivuxolimab in advanced cancers. Assay used: immunoSEQ multiplex PCR; TCRdb lists only in-frame clones, some missing. The sample shows around 97,000 clones, about 86% of them seen only once. V was clipped by 0 bases and J by 1 base; unmatched bases: 2. This CDR3 has 16 amino acids. CDR1 MNHEY and CDR2 SMNVEV come from the germline V gene (reference sequence). The sample was CD4+ or CD8+ T cells sorted from blood, taken in a trial of the OX40 agonist ivuxolimab. The sequence came from an adult with an advanced solid tumor such as melanoma, head and neck, liver or kidney cancer. The chain uses TRBV27 and TRBJ2-3; TRBD1 matches at 9 bases. The DNA of the CDR3 is TGTGCCAGCAGTTTATCTCGGACAGGGGGCACAGATACGCAGTATTTT. Protein: CASSLSRTGGTDTQYF.